The count of the clone carrying this T cell receptor (beta chain) is one. What it recognizes is unknown. The sample originates from a study of T cell responses to AZD1222 COVID-19 vaccine. Study information: Investigators merged groups given second doses at roughly 4 or roughly 12 weeks. Whole-study findings and limits: Sampled repertoires all dated from after the peak T cell response.

Data came from immunoSEQ multiplex PCR; TCRdb stores just in-frame clones and leaves some out. The sample lists approximately 120,000 clones; about 88% were seen once. Germline CDR1 is LNHDA and CDR2 is SQIVND (reference sequence). CDR3 length: 15 residues. Trimming took 3 bases from V and 7 from J, leaving 15 bases between them. This clonotype was obtained from an adult in good health. Sample: peripheral blood, taken on day 0 of AZD1222 vaccination. V is TRBV19 and J is TRBJ1-4, with D tentatively TRBD1 (6 bases). In DNA form, the CDR3 reads TGTGCCAGTAGTATTCCCGCGGGGGCGCGTGAAAAACTGTTTTTT. Encoded protein: CASSIPAGAREKLFF.